Following are 13 T cell receptor beta chains from one sample sequenced in a study of Tregs in tolerant kidney transplant recipients. This table comes from immunoSEQ multiplex PCR, and its TCRdb copy is limited to in-frame clones, with some not included. The table lists 92,000 or so clones, more than 90% of them singletons. The sample consisted of CD8+ T cells from blood. The receptor source for this set is a human donor in good health.

The rearrangement joins TRBV18 to TRBJ2-3; D is unresolved. Germline assignment: CDR1 KGHSH and CDR2 LQKENI. V lost 3 bases to trimming and J lost 6 bases, with 4 bases between them. This CDR3 region has 11 residues. The CDR3 DNA is TGTGCCAGCTCACCCGCCGATACGCAGTATTTT. Translation gives CASSPADTQYF. The full variable domain, rest sourced from reference TRBV18 and TRBJ2-3, is NAGVMQNPRHLVRRRGQEARLRCSPMKGHSHVYWYRQLPEEGLKFMVYLQKENIIDESGMPKERFSAEFPKEGPSILRIQQVVRGDSAAYFCASSPADTQYFGPGTRLTVL.

The chain combines TRBV7-8 with TRBJ1-2; possibly TRBD1 for D (5 bases). Looked up from germline, CDR1 is SGHVS and CDR2 is FQNEAQ. The CDR3 has 14 residues. V lost 4 bases to trimming and J lost 6 bases, with 15 bases between them. The CDR3 bases are TGTGCCAGCAGCTCTCCCTCGAGGGGCAATGGCTACACCTTC. Translated, it gives CASSSPSRGNGYTF. The variable domain in full, with the rest retrieved from reference TRBV7-8 and TRBJ1-2, is GAGVSQSPRYKVAKRGQDVALRCDPISGHVSLFWYQQALGQGPEFLTYFQNEAQLDKSGLPSDRFFAERPEGSVSTLKIQRTQQEDSAVYLCASSSPSRGNGYTFGSGTRLTVV.

The rearrangement links TRBV6-5 to TRBJ2-7; weak D call: TRBD2 (6 bases). Germline V lookup: CDR1 MNHEY, CDR2 SVGAGI. The CDR3 spans 14 residues. V lost 2 bases to trimming and J lost 0 bases, with 8 bases between them. DNA of the CDR3: TGTGCCAGCAGTTACGCCGGGAGCTCCTACGAGCAGTACTTC. Translated: CASSYAGSSYEQYF.

The chain joins TRBV4-1 to TRBJ1-3, with no clear D. The CDR3 totals 15 residues. Germline V gene data show CDR1 as MGHRA and CDR2 as YSYEKL. Trimming removed 1 base from V and 0 bases from J, with 7 bases in between. CDR3 in DNA: TGCGCCAGCAGCCAAGTCGTCAGCTCTGGAAACACCATATATTTT. Protein: CASSQVVSSGNTIYF.

V usage is TRBV6-6 and J usage is TRBJ2-1; D remains ambiguous. Trimming removed 0 bases from V and 9 bases from J, with 6 bases in between. The CDR3 runs to 12 residues. Germline-derived CDR1 and CDR2 are MNHNY and SVGAGI (reference sequence). CDR3 coding DNA: TGTGCCAGCAGTTACTCGATAGCTGAGCAGTTCTTC. Protein product: CASSYSIAEQFF.

This chain joins TRBV25-1 and TRBJ1-2; TRBD1 matches at 8 bases. The CDR3 runs to 13 residues. Germline V lookup: CDR1 MGHDK, CDR2 SYGVNS. J gave up 6 bases and V 2 bases, and 2 bases lay outside the gene matches. As DNA, the CDR3 is TGTGCCAGCAGTGAAAGCAGGGGGCATGGCTACACCTTC. It codes for CASSESRGHGYTF.

This clone was counted only a few times. The chain employs TRBV6-6 and TRBJ2-3; D uncertain. This CDR3 is built from 10 residues. V was pared by 11 bases and J by 4 bases, with 7 bases between. Germline CDR1 MNHNY, CDR2 SVGAGI (reference sequence). The CDR3 nucleotides are TGTGCCGTCGACGCAGATACGCAGTATTTT. It is translated as CAVDADTQYF.

V usage is TRBV13 and J usage is TRBJ2-1; D uncertain. The CDR3 is made up of 14 amino acids. CDR1 and CDR2 (germline): PRHDT, FYEKMQ (reference sequence). V shed 5 bases and J shed 15 bases, with 23 bases lying between them. The CDR3 DNA is TGTGCCAGCAGCGCGGCGATGGAGACTTCCCTCCTGTTCTTC. Its protein product is CASSAAMETSLLFF.

This clone showed up just a few times. This rearrangement joins TRBV27 to TRBJ1-4; D gene uncertain. The CDR3 consists of 13 residues. The V gene's germline CDR1 is MNHEY and CDR2 SMNVEV (reference sequence). Trimming removed 2 bases at V and 15 bases at J, with 16 bases between. This chain's CDR3 is CASSLMAGDGLFF. CDR3 DNA sequence: TGTGCCAGCAGTTTAATGGCGGGAGACGGGTTGTTTTTT.

The chain combines TRBV6-6 with TRBJ2-7; TRBD2 agrees at 9 bases. With V trimmed by 5 bases and J by 2 bases, 10 bases remained unmatched. Germline lookup yields CDR1 MNHNY and CDR2 SVGAGI (reference sequence). The CDR3 runs 16 residues. CDR3: CASSNQSGRRAYEQYF. The DNA for the CDR3 is TGTGCCAGCAGTAACCAAAGCGGGAGGCGCGCCTACGAGCAGTACTTC.

The gene calls are TRBV6-4 and TRBJ2-1; D is possibly TRBD2 (5 bases). From germline, CDR1 is MRHNA and CDR2 SNTAGT. The length of the CDR3 is 15 residues. V lost 10 bases and J 5 bases, leaving 21 bases between the germline ends. CDR3 in DNA: TGTGCCACAAGAAAGCGGACCGGTGGGGACAATGAGCAGTTCTTC. It is translated as CATRKRTGGDNEQFF.

The rearrangement uses TRBV20-1 and TRBJ2-1, with TRBD2 matching over 8 bases. V lost 5 bases, J lost 7 bases, and 1 base stayed unmatched. The CDR3 length is 11 residues. Germline V lookup: CDR1 DFQATT, CDR2 SNEGSKA (reference sequence). CDR3 sequence reads: CSAVAGNEQFF. Written as DNA, the CDR3 is TGCAGTGCTGTAGCGGGGAATGAGCAGTTCTTC.

The chain recombines TRBV6-7 with TRBJ1-2, with D unresolved. TRBV6-7 is recorded as an ORF, its role being uncertain. The CDR3 extends over 16 amino acids. V gave up 6 bases and J gave up 4 bases, with 21 bases separating them. In nucleotides, the CDR3 is TGTGCCAGCAGAAGACTGGGATGGACCTTGGGCTATGGCTACACCTTC. Translated: CASRRLGWTLGYGYTF.